The clone carrying this T cell receptor (beta chain) was observed once. Its specificity is unknown. These data originate in a study of shared clonotypes between healthy human individuals. Method: immunoSEQ multiplex PCR; TCRdb's copy keeps in-frame clones and lacks some. Of hundreds of thousands of clones listed, approximately 95% were seen once; the top ten hold 0.11%. The length of the CDR3 is 13 residues. Losses at the gene ends were 5 bases for V and 7 bases for J; bases not matched to a gene: 8. The V gene's germline CDR1 is SQVTM and CDR2 ANQGSEA. Study-level findings and limits: Across subsets, estimated richness was generally greater for naive than for memory populations. Although depth was large, rarefaction showed that sequencing of the sorted subsets was incomplete. The generation probabilities recorded for non-shared clonotypes fell below those of clonotypes shared by all four donors.

The naive CD8 fraction comprised CD45RO-negative cells positively selected for CCR7 and excluded terminally differentiated effector memory CD45RA+ cells. This TCR was sampled from a woman between 25 and 40 years old in good health. V is TRBV29-1 and J is TRBJ2-1; 7 bases align to TRBD2. Specimen: naive CD8+ T cells sorted from blood. CDR3 bases: TGCAGCGTTCCGGCCGGGAGGTTGAATGAGCAGTTCTTC. Translating it yields CSVPAGRLNEQFF.